These T cell receptor beta chains were read from a single sample in a study of OX40 agonist ivuxolimab in advanced cancers. Clones were read by immunoSEQ multiplex PCR, and TCRdb kept only the in-frame ones, dropping some. The sample has about 50,000 clones, approximately 91% seen once. This specimen consisted of CD4+ or CD8+ T cells sorted from blood, obtained in a trial of the OX40 agonist ivuxolimab. The receptors originated from an adult with an advanced solid tumor such as melanoma, head and neck, liver or kidney cancer. The CDR3 runs from the conserved cysteine through the conserved F or W. The D gene is left open where the match is weak. Expanded clones get a size class; other rows say once, few or many, or leave the size out.

v_gene: TRBV5-1
j_gene: TRBJ1-3
d_gene: TRBD1
abundance: -
CDR3nt: TGCGCCAGCAGCTCCGGACAGGGGGCGAGTGGAAACACCATATATTTT
CDR3aa: CASSSGQGASGNTIYF

v_gene: TRBV5-1
j_gene: TRBJ2-5
d_gene: -
abundance: -
CDR3nt: TGCGCCAGCAGCCGCGATAGCACTAGCTCCGCGGCCCAGTACTTC
CDR3aa: CASSRDSTSSAAQYF

v_gene: TRBV7-8
j_gene: TRBJ2-5
d_gene: -
abundance: -
CDR3nt: TGTGCCAGCAGCTCCTACACCCAGGGTAGGGGAGAGACCCAGTACTTC
CDR3aa: CASSSYTQGRGETQYF

v_gene: TRBV7-3
j_gene: TRBJ2-1
d_gene: -
abundance: -
CDR3nt: TGTGCCAGCAGCTCCTCATCGTCAGGGAAGAATGAGCAGTTCTTC
CDR3aa: CASSSSSSGKNEQFF

v_gene: TRBV5-1
j_gene: TRBJ1-4
d_gene: -
abundance: -
CDR3nt: TGCGCCAGCAGTATAGGCCAAACAACTAATGAAAAACTGTTTTTT
CDR3aa: CASSIGQTTNEKLFF

v_gene: TRBV4-1
j_gene: TRBJ2-1
d_gene: -
abundance: -
CDR3nt: TGCGCCAGCAGCCAGTGGGCGGCTCCCCTTCAAGGCCCTAATGTCGAGCAGTTCTTC
CDR3aa: CASSQWAAPLQGPNVEQFF

v_gene: TRBV11-2
j_gene: TRBJ2-7
d_gene: -
abundance: -
CDR3nt: TGTGCCAGCAGCACGGACTTCACGTTCAGGAACGAGCAGTACTTC
CDR3aa: CASSTDFTFRNEQYF

v_gene: TRBV10-3
j_gene: TRBJ1-5
d_gene: TRBD1
abundance: -
CDR3nt: TGTGCCACCTCGCGCTCCGTTAACAGGGGGAAAAATCAGCCCCAGCATTTT
CDR3aa: CATSRSVNRGKNQPQHF

v_gene: TRBV5-1
j_gene: TRBJ2-3
d_gene: -
abundance: -
CDR3nt: TGCGCCAGCAGCCCCGGTGGGACAGATACGCAGTATTTT
CDR3aa: CASSPGGTDTQYF

v_gene: TRBV19
j_gene: TRBJ2-5
d_gene: -
abundance: once
CDR3nt: TGTGCCAGTAGTATGGGGGTGGACAGAGGGGAGACCCAGTACTTC
CDR3aa: CASSMGVDRGETQYF

v_gene: TRBV15
j_gene: TRBJ2-1
d_gene: TRBD2
abundance: once
CDR3nt: TGTGCCACCAGCAGTTTGGGACTAGCGGGGACCTACAATGAGCAGTTCTTC
CDR3aa: CATSSLGLAGTYNEQFF

v_gene: TRBV7-9
j_gene: TRBJ1-1
d_gene: -
abundance: -
CDR3nt: TGTGCCAGCCCGCAGCCTTGGGGCGGGAATGAAGCTTTCTTT
CDR3aa: CASPQPWGGNEAFF

v_gene: TRBV19
j_gene: TRBJ1-5
d_gene: -
abundance: -
CDR3nt: TGTGCCAGTAGTATTCAGGGCAAGAGCAATCAGCCCCAGCATTTT
CDR3aa: CASSIQGKSNQPQHF

v_gene: TRBV7-9
j_gene: TRBJ2-1
d_gene: TRBD2
abundance: -
CDR3nt: TGTGCCAGCAGCCCGGGACTAGGGAACTACAATGAGCAGTTCTTC
CDR3aa: CASSPGLGNYNEQFF

v_gene: TRBV7-9
j_gene: TRBJ1-5
d_gene: TRBD1
abundance: -
CDR3nt: TGTGCCAGCAGCTTAGGGGCGGGGACAGCTTTCAATCAGCCCCAGCATTTT
CDR3aa: CASSLGAGTAFNQPQHF

v_gene: TRBV5-1
j_gene: TRBJ2-2
d_gene: -
abundance: -
CDR3nt: TGCGCCAGCAGCCACGACTCCCCGACCGGGGAGCTGTTTTTT
CDR3aa: CASSHDSPTGELFF

v_gene: TRBV29-1
j_gene: TRBJ2-7
d_gene: TRBD2
abundance: -
CDR3nt: TGCAGCGTTCAAGCGGGAGTCTACGAGCAGTACTTC
CDR3aa: CSVQAGVYEQYF